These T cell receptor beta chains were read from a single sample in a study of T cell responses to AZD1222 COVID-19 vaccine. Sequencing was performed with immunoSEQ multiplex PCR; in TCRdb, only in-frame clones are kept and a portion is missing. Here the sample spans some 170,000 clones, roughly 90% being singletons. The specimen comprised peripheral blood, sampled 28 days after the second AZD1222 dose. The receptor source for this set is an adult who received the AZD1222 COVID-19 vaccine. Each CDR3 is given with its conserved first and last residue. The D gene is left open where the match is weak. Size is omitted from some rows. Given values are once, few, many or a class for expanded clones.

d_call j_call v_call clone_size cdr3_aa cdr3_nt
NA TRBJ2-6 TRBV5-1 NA CASRPGWASGANVLTF TGCGCCAGCCGCCCCGGCTGGGCATCCGGGGCCAACGTCCTGACTTTC
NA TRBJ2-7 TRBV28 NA CASSPQRAGDREQYF TGTGCCAGCAGTCCCCAGAGGGCAGGGGACCGCGAGCAGTACTTC
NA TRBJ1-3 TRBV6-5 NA CASSQHQGSGNTIYF TGTGCCAGCTCCCAACACCAGGGCTCTGGAAACACCATATATTTT
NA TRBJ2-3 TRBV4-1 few CASSLALGTDTQYF TGCGCCAGCAGCCTGGCGCTGGGCACAGATACGCAGTATTTT
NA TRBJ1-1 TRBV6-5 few CASSYLQGTHTEAFF TGTGCCAGCAGTTACCTACAGGGAACGCACACTGAAGCTTTCTTT
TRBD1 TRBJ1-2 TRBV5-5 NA CASSFQGEDYGYTF TGTGCCAGCAGCTTCCAGGGGGAGGACTATGGCTACACCTTC
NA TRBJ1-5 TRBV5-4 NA CASSLGAGAEQPQHF TGTGCCAGCAGCTTGGGGGCAGGGGCTGAGCAGCCCCAGCATTTT
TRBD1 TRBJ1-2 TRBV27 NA CASSITGGGFYGYTF TGTGCCAGCAGTATTACAGGGGGGGGGTTCTATGGCTACACCTTC
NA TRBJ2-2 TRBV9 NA CASSVGRERTGELFF TGTGCCAGCAGCGTAGGTCGGGAGAGGACCGGGGAGCTGTTTTTT
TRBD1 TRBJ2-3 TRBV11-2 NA CASSRDRGRRTDTQYF TGTGCCAGCAGCCGGGACAGGGGACGTCGCACAGATACGCAGTATTTT
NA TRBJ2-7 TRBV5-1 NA CASSLLPGLYEQYF TGCGCCAGCAGCTTGCTTCCTGGACTTTACGAGCAGTACTTC
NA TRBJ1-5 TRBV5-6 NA CASSLGTDISNQPQHF TGTGCCAGCAGCTTGGGGACAGACATTAGCAATCAGCCCCAGCATTTT
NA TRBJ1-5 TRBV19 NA CASSMAHNINQPQHF TGTGCCAGTAGTATGGCACATAATATCAATCAGCCCCAGCATTTT
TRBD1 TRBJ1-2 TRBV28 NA CASSLRQGNYGYTF TGTGCCAGCAGTTTAAGACAGGGTAACTATGGCTACACCTTC
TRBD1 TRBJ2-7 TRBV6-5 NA CASSHDRGLYEQYF TGTGCCAGCAGTCACGACAGGGGCCTTTACGAGCAGTACTTC
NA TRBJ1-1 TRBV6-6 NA CASREWTADTEAFF TGTGCCAGCAGGGAGTGGACAGCGGACACTGAAGCTTTCTTT
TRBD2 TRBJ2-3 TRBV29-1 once CSVARGGSGGTDTQYF TGCAGCGTTGCCAGGGGAGGTTCGGGGGGGACAGATACGCAGTATTTT
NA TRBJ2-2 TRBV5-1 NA CASSRGGTNTGELFF TGCGCCAGCAGCCGAGGAGGGACGAACACCGGGGAGCTGTTTTTT
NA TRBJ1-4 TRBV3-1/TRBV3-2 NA CASSRGSLLSNEKLFF TGTGCCAGCAGCAGGGGAAGCCTCCTATCAAATGAAAAACTGTTTTTT
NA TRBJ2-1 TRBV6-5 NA CASSYLQSSYNEQFF TGTGCCAGCAGTTACCTCCAGAGCTCCTACAATGAGCAGTTCTTC
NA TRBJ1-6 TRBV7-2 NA CASSLLQGNSPLHF TGTGCCAGCAGCTTATTACAGGGAAATTCACCCCTCCACTTT
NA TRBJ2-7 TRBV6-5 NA CASRTSGTRSYEQYF TGTGCCAGCAGGACCTCCGGGACGCGGTCCTACGAGCAGTACTTC
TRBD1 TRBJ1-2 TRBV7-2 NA CASSLVTGGGDGYTF TGTGCCAGCAGCTTAGTAACAGGGGGCGGTGATGGCTACACCTTC
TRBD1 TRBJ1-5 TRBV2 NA CASRDPIQGDGQPQHF TGTGCCAGCAGGGACCCTATACAGGGGGATGGTCAGCCCCAGCATTTT
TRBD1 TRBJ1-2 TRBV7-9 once CASSSTGTGRRGYTF TGTGCCAGCAGCTCAACGGGGACAGGGAGGCGCGGCTACACCTTC
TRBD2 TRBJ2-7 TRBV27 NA CASSLRAGVYEQYF TGTGCCAGCAGTTTACGAGCGGGAGTCTACGAGCAGTACTTC
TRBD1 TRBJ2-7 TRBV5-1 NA CASSLDRGYEQYF TGCGCCAGCAGCTTGGACAGGGGATACGAGCAGTACTTC
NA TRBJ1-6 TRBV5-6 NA CASSRRELPNSPLHF TGTGCCAGCAGCCGCAGGGAGCTCCCTAATTCACCCCTCCACTTT
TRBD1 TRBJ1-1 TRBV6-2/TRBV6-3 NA CASSDGQGYTEAFF TGTGCCAGCAGCGACGGACAGGGGTACACTGAAGCTTTCTTT
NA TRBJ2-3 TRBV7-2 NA CASSETSYTDTQYF TGTGCCAGCAGCGAAACAAGCTACACAGATACGCAGTATTTT
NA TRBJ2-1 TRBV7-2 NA CASSLGQLDEQFF TGTGCCAGCAGCTTAGGACAACTAGATGAGCAGTTCTTC
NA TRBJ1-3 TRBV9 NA CASSVESRNTIYF TGTGCCAGCAGCGTAGAAAGCCGAAACACCATATATTTT
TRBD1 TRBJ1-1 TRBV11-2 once CASSERGQGARTEAFF TGTGCCAGCAGCGAACGGGGACAGGGGGCGCGCACTGAAGCTTTCTTT
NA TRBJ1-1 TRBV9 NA CASSVWVNTEAFF TGTGCCAGCAGCGTATGGGTCAACACTGAAGCTTTCTTT
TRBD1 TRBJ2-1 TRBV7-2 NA CASSQSGGPPGLDEQFF TGTGCCAGCAGCCAGTCAGGGGGACCCCCGGGGTTGGATGAGCAGTTCTTC
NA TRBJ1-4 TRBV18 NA CASSTDSATNEKLFF TGTGCCAGCTCAACGGACAGTGCAACTAATGAAAAACTGTTTTTT